One TCR beta chain is described in this entry. Produced via immunoSEQ multiplex PCR; TCRdb's table is partial and in-frame only. The repertoire includes approximately 91,000 clones, roughly 80% of them detected once, and around 19% sits in the top ten. This entry is derived from a study of blood T cell repertoires in COVID-19. Whole-study context: PBMCs, B-cell-depleted T cells, or T cells were the source of the cDNA or gDNA that made up the material.

V was cut by 8 bases and J by 2 bases, with 13 bases left in between. The CDR3 sequence is 13 residues long. CDR1 and CDR2 (germline): LNHDA, SQIVND (reference sequence). The chain is built from TRBV19 and TRBJ2-7; D may be TRBD2 (6 bases). What was sequenced was peripheral blood. The sequence was obtained from a human donor in a cohort sampled during active COVID-19. The CDR3 region is CASSVGGPYEQYF. In nucleotides, the CDR3 is TGTGCCAGTTCCGTGGGGGGTCCCTACGAGCAGTACTTC. Together with reference TRBV19 and TRBJ2-7, the CDR3 gives the full variable domain: DGGITQSPKYLFRKEGQNVTLSCEQNLNHDAMYWYRQDPGQGLRLIYYSQIVNDFQKGDIAEGYSVSREKKESFPLTVTSAQKNPTAFYLCASSVGGPYEQYFGPGTRLTVT.